This is a list of T cell receptor beta chains from one sample in a study of post-analysis software for immune sequencing data. TCRdb used MiXCR to reprocess the PCR reads, holding one entry per CDR3 protein. The sample consists of roughly 700,000 distinct CDR3 sequences, about 27% of them appearing once. The sample consisted of blood. All receptors come from a girl between 5 and 17 years old with multiple sclerosis. CDR3s include the opening cysteine and the closing phenylalanine or tryptophan. Fields, in order: clone size, J gene, V gene, D gene, CDR3 DNA, CDR3 protein. D genes are given only for firm matches. Clone size is shown for a subset of rows, as once, few, many or a class of expanded clone.

few,TRBJ2-1,TRBV10-3,-,TGTGCCATCAGCCGTTCGCTAACCAATGAGCAGTTCTTC,CAISRSLTNEQFF
many,TRBJ2-1,TRBV7-2,TRBD2,TGTGCCAGCAGCTTAGGGGGGGGCTCCTACAATGAGCAGTTCTTC,CASSLGGGSYNEQFF
-,TRBJ2-7,TRBV2,TRBD2,TGTGCCAGCAGGAAGACTAGCTCAACCGCCGAGCAGTACTTC,CASRKTSSTAEQYF
once,TRBJ1-2,TRBV5-1,-,TGCGCCAGCAGCATCGGGAATTCCTATGGCTACACCTTC,CASSIGNSYGYTF
few,TRBJ2-3,TRBV7-6,-,TGTGCCAGCAGCTTGAGGGTAGCGGAGAGCACAGATACGCAGTATTTT,CASSLRVAESTDTQYF
-,TRBJ2-4,TRBV27,TRBD1,TGTGCCAGCACCACGACAGGGTGTGACATTCAGTACTTC,CASTTTGCDIQYF
-,TRBJ2-7,TRBV7-2,TRBD1,TGTGCCAGCAGCTTAGCGTCGGGACAGGTCGGCTACGAGCAGTACTTC,CASSLASGQVGYEQYF
few,TRBJ1-2,TRBV9,TRBD1,TGTGCCAGCAGCGGACGACAGGGGTCTAACTATGGCTACACCTTC,CASSGRQGSNYGYTF
-,TRBJ2-2,TRBV11-2,-,TGTGCCAGCAGCCTAGATGGGACGAACACCGGGGAGCTGTTTTTT,CASSLDGTNTGELFF
few,TRBJ2-4,TRBV7-2,TRBD1,TGTGCCAGCAGCCCCCCAGGGGGTCAGAACATTCAGTACTTC,CASSPPGGQNIQYF
-,TRBJ1-5,TRBV2,TRBD1,TGTGCCAGCAGCGACAGGGGAACTTCGGGACAGCCCCAGCATTTT,CASSDRGTSGQPQHF
-,TRBJ2-7,TRBV7-2,-,TGTGCCAGCAGTTCCCCGGCGTTGCAGTACTTC,CASSSPALQYF
-,TRBJ2-7,TRBV7-2,-,TGTGCCAGCAGCTCCAGGGCAGGGGAGGGCTCCTACGAGCAGTACTTC,CASSSRAGEGSYEQYF
-,TRBJ1-2,TRBV6-6,-,TGTGCCAGCAGTTACGGGTTCGGGGGGGGAGAGGGCTACACCTTC,CASSYGFGGGEGYTF
-,TRBJ1-6,TRBV6-6,-,TGTGCCAGCAGCACAGATAATTCACCCCTCCACTTT,CASSTDNSPLHF
-,TRBJ2-1,TRBV6-5,TRBD2,TGTGCCAGCAGGGTAGGGACTAGCGAGTTTAATGAGCAGTTCTTC,CASRVGTSEFNEQFF
once,TRBJ1-2,TRBV29-1,TRBD1,TGCAGCGTTGGACGTGGACAGGGCTCAGGCGGCTACACCTTC,CSVGRGQGSGGYTF
-,TRBJ2-5,TRBV10-2,TRBD2,TGCGCCAGCAGTGAAGCATTAGACCTAGCGGGAGGAGAGACCCAGTACTTC,CASSEALDLAGGETQYF